The 22 T cell receptor beta chains below come from one sample, sequenced in a study of blood T cell repertoires in COVID-19. Assay: immunoSEQ multiplex PCR; the TCRdb copy retains only in-frame clones and omits some. This table holds 130,000 to 150,000 clones, approximately 80% found once. Source material: peripheral blood. These receptors all come from a man in his 60s with active or convalescent COVID-19.

This chain connects TRBV28 to TRBJ1-2; D gene uncertain. The CDR3 totals 12 residues. CDR1 and CDR2 (germline): MDHEN, SYDVKM. The germline V and J ends were trimmed by 7 bases and 0 bases, with 6 bases remaining between them. CDR3: CASTPANYGYTF. The CDR3 DNA reads TGTGCCAGCACCCCGGCTAACTATGGCTACACCTTC.

This clone was picked up a small number of times. The chain couples TRBV28 to TRBJ1-6; no clear D. CDR3 length equals 12 residues. V was shortened by 3 bases and J by 13 bases, with 10 bases between the two germline ends. CDR1 is MDHEN, CDR2 SYDVKM, per germline. CDR3 region: CASSLGSRPLHF. The CDR3 nucleotides read TGTGCCAGCAGTTTGGGGAGCCGCCCCCTCCACTTT.

The gene calls are TRBV7-6 and TRBJ2-7; 9 positions agree with TRBD2. CDR3 length: 14 amino acids. The germline CDR1 and CDR2 sequences are SGHVS and FNYEAQ. The junction had 9 bases not matched to a gene; V was cut back by 9 bases and J by 3 bases. CDR3 residues: CASAGGASGYEQYF. CDR3 coding DNA: TGTGCCAGTGCGGGGGGGGCAAGTGGCTACGAGCAGTACTTC.

The chain joins TRBV29-1 to TRBJ2-7, with TRBD2 identical over 10 bases. The junction had 5 bases not matched to a gene; V was cut back by 5 bases and J by 1 base. The CDR3 runs 14 residues. Per germline, CDR1 SQVTM and CDR2 ANQGSEA. CDR3 nucleotide sequence: TGCAGCGTTCGGACTAGCGGACTTTCCTACGAGCAGTACTTC. Amino acids: CSVRTSGLSYEQYF.

V is TRBV6-5 and J is TRBJ2-3; no clear D. Trimming left V 5 bases short and J 6 bases short, with 6 bases between. CDR3 size: 11 residues. Germline CDR1 reads MNHEY; CDR2 reads SVGAGI. CDR3 coding DNA: TGTGCCAGCAGTCGTGCGGATACGCAGTATTTT. Residues: CASSRADTQYF.

The table lists this clone with a count of one. The V gene is TRBV7-8, the J gene TRBJ1-2; no clear D gene. The germline V and J ends were trimmed by 0 bases and 11 bases, with 13 bases remaining between them. The CDR3 is 13 amino acids. Germline values: CDR1 SGHVS, CDR2 FQNEAQ. The CDR3 sequence is CASSLAGSSGYTF. The CDR3 DNA follows: TGTGCCAGCAGCTTAGCTGGCAGTTCGGGGTACACCTTC.

V usage is TRBV3-1 (or the pseudogene TRBV3-2) and J usage is TRBJ1-3, with TRBD1 matching 10 bases. The CDR3 has 16 residues. CDR1 is LGHDT, CDR2 YNNKEL, per germline (reference sequence). V trimming: 4 bases; J trimming: 0 bases; junction bases outside the gene matches: 3. The CDR3: CASSPRDRGSGNTIYF. The CDR3 region has the DNA TGTGCCAGCAGCCCGAGGGACAGGGGCTCTGGAAACACCATATATTTT.

V is TRBV6-5 and J is TRBJ1-1, with D perhaps TRBD1 (5 bases). Trimming removed 6 bases at V and 3 bases at J, with 14 bases between. This CDR3 region has 14 residues. From germline, CDR1 is MNHEY and CDR2 SVGAGI. The CDR3 protein is CASRIQELDTEAFF. The CDR3 DNA sequence: TGTGCCAGCAGGATACAGGAGTTGGACACTGAAGCTTTCTTT.

This clone was detected once. The chain has TRBV6-5 and TRBJ1-2; perhaps TRBD1 as D (6 bases). This CDR3 comprises 16 residues. V lost 2 bases to trimming and J lost 3 bases, with 16 bases between them. The germline V gene encodes CDR1 MNHEY and CDR2 SVGAGI. This chain's CDR3 is CASSYDYQGPDYGYTF. The CDR3 coding sequence is TGTGCCAGCAGTTACGATTATCAGGGGCCCGACTATGGCTACACCTTC.

This clone appeared a few times. This sequence joins TRBV7-3 and TRBJ2-2, with TRBD1 matching 8 bases. Trimming removed 2 bases from V and 5 bases from J; junction bases left unmatched: 4. The CDR3 totals 15 residues. Germline values: CDR1 SGHTA, CDR2 FQGTGA. DNA of the CDR3: TGTGCCAGCAGCTTATTGCAGGGGGCGACCGGGGAGCTGTTTTTT. Protein: CASSLLQGATGELFF.

The J gene is TRBJ2-2, the V gene TRBV9, with D possibly matching TRBD2 (5 bases). Trimming took off 4 bases at V and 2 bases at J, with 12 bases between the two ends. This CDR3 contains 15 residues. Germline CDR1 and CDR2: SGDLS and YYNGEE. The CDR3 is CASSSRTGNTGELFF. DNA of the CDR3: TGTGCCAGCAGCTCCCGGACGGGAAACACCGGGGAGCTGTTTTTT.

V and J are TRBV28 and TRBJ1-5, with D tentatively TRBD1 (5 bases). The V gene's germline CDR1 is MDHEN and CDR2 SYDVKM. This CDR3 comprises 14 residues. V was clipped by 7 bases and J by 4 bases, with 14 bases between them. The CDR3 sequence: CASIGGGRNQPQHF. The CDR3 DNA reads TGTGCCAGCATTGGGGGGGGTCGTAATCAGCCCCAGCATTTT.

V and J are TRBV7-9 and TRBJ2-3; 11 bases match TRBD2. Per the germline V gene, CDR1 is SEHNR and CDR2 is FQNEAQ (reference sequence). With V trimmed by 8 bases and J by 0 bases, 13 bases remained unmatched. CDR3 length: 18 amino acids. CDR3 residues: CASASGRGLAESTDTQYF. In nucleotides, the CDR3 is TGTGCCAGCGCCTCGGGCAGGGGACTAGCGGAGAGCACAGATACGCAGTATTTT. Looking up the rest from reference TRBV7-9 and TRBJ2-3 gives the full variable domain: DTGVSQNPRHKITKRGQNVTFRCDPISEHNRLYWYRQTLGQGPEFLTYFQNEAQLEKSRLLSDRFSAERPKGSFSTLEIQRTEQGDSAMYLCASASGRGLAESTDTQYFGPGTRLTVL.

The chain has TRBV28 and TRBJ2-7; TRBD1 matches at 8 bases. The CDR3 extends over 12 amino acids. CDR1 is MDHEN, CDR2 SYDVKM, per germline. J gave up 5 bases and V 6 bases, and 3 bases lay outside the gene matches. The CDR3 sequence is CASRSTGDEQYF. In DNA form, the CDR3 reads TGTGCCAGCAGGTCGACAGGGGACGAGCAGTACTTC. The entire variable domain, with the rest obtained from reference TRBV28 and TRBJ2-7, is as follows: DVKVTQSSRYLVKRTGEKVFLECVQDMDHENMFWYRQDPGLGLRLIYFSYDVKMKEKGDIPEGYSVSREKKERFSLILESASTNQTSMYLCASRSTGDEQYFGPGTRLTVT.

The chain has TRBV5-1 and TRBJ2-3; D gene ambiguous. The CDR3 loop spans 16 amino acids. Germline CDR1 reads SGHRS; CDR2 reads YFSETQ. V was clipped by 4 bases and J by 1 base, with 16 bases between them. The CDR3 bases are TGCGCCAGCAGCCCCTCAGTGGGTCGGGGCACAGATACGCAGTATTTT. Its translation: CASSPSVGRGTDTQYF.

The J gene is TRBJ2-1, the V gene TRBV4-1, with D possibly being TRBD1 (6 bases). The CDR3 loop spans 16 amino acids. The germline CDR1 and CDR2 sequences are MGHRA and YSYEKL. The germline V and J ends were trimmed by 1 base and 1 base, with 11 bases remaining between them. DNA for the CDR3: TGCGCCAGCAGCCAAGTAACAGGGAGTTCCTACAATGAGCAGTTCTTC. Amino acid sequence: CASSQVTGSSYNEQFF.

The chain is built from TRBV6-5 and TRBJ2-5; 7 bases align to TRBD2. The CDR3 has 13 residues. CDR1 and CDR2 (germline): MNHEY, SVGAGI. The ends lost 11 bases at V and 3 bases at J; junction bases unmatched: 9. CDR3 residues: CASRGGPEETQYF. In DNA, the CDR3 is TGTGCCTCCCGGGGAGGGCCGGAAGAGACCCAGTACTTC.

This chain links TRBV7-8 with TRBJ2-5; D perhaps matches TRBD1 (5 bases). The germline V and J ends were trimmed by 3 bases and 7 bases, with 15 bases remaining between them. The germline CDR1 and CDR2 sequences are SGHVS and FQNEAQ. The CDR3 loop spans 14 amino acids. Here the CDR3 reads CASSLELTVPTQYF. CDR3 nucleotides: TGTGCCAGCAGCTTGGAGTTGACAGTCCCGACCCAGTACTTC.

The chain employs TRBV18 and TRBJ1-3, with TRBD1 matching over 7 bases. Germline CDR1 reads KGHSH; CDR2 reads LQKENI. The CDR3 runs to 15 residues. Losses at the gene ends were 3 bases for V and 4 bases for J; bases not matched to a gene: 6. The CDR3 DNA follows: TGTGCCAGCTCACCGACCGGGACAGCCGGAAACACCATATATTTT. It is translated as CASSPTGTAGNTIYF.

The chain links TRBV30 to TRBJ2-2; 11 nucleotides agree with TRBD2. The CDR3 extends over 14 amino acids. V lost 0 bases and J lost 6; bases outside the gene matches: 0. In germline, CDR1 is GTSNPN, CDR2 SVGIG (reference sequence). DNA of the CDR3: TGTGCCTGGAGTGTACTAGCGGGAGCCGGGGAGCTGTTTTTT. It encodes CAWSVLAGAGELFF.

This chain joins TRBV24-1 and TRBJ2-3, with 8 bases aligning to TRBD1. Unmatched junction bases numbered 6, after V lost 5 bases and J lost 3 bases. This CDR3 spans 15 amino acids. The germline gives CDR1 KGHDR, CDR2 SFDVKD. The CDR3: CATSALDRETDTQYF. In nucleotides, the CDR3 is TGTGCCACCAGTGCCCTGGACAGGGAAACAGATACGCAGTATTTT.

This clone was detected a few times. The J gene is TRBJ1-3, the V gene TRBV11-3, with a weak D call TRBD1 (6 bases). The CDR3 has 17 amino acids. V shed 7 bases and J shed 1 base, with 20 bases lying between them. Germline CDR1 SGHNT, CDR2 YENEEA. The CDR3 DNA follows: TGTGCCAGCAAACCTTCCCGGCGGACAGAGTCTGGAAACACCATATATTTT. Protein product: CASKPSRRTESGNTIYF.